This is a list of T cell receptor beta chains from one sample in a study of immune cell composition in non-small cell lung cancer. Only in-frame clones appear in the TCRdb table, and some are missing; sequencing was by immunoSEQ multiplex PCR. The sample shows about 2,200 clones, about 87% of them seen only once. Sequencing was performed on lung tumor tissue. The receptor set was obtained from a human donor with non-small cell lung cancer. CDR3s include the opening cysteine and the closing phenylalanine or tryptophan. Fields, in order: J gene, clone size, D gene, V gene, CDR3 DNA, CDR3 protein. The D gene is left open where the match is weak. Clone size, where shown, is once, few, many, or a class for clones that have expanded.

>TRBJ1-1|-|-|TRBV28
TGTGCCAGCAGTTTAACGAATGGAGGCACTGAAGCTTTCTTT
CASSLTNGGTEAFF
>TRBJ1-3|once|-|TRBV4-1
TGCGCCAGCAGCCAAGGACAGATGTCTGGAAACACCATATATTTT
CASSQGQMSGNTIYF
>TRBJ2-7|-|TRBD2|TRBV4-1
TGCGCCAGCAGCCAAGATCAGCTAGCGGTAACCTACGAGCAGTACTTC
CASSQDQLAVTYEQYF
>TRBJ1-2|-|TRBD1|TRBV6-5
TGTGCCAGCTCCCCTTTGGTGGGACAGAGCTACACCTTC
CASSPLVGQSYTF
>TRBJ2-2|-|-|TRBV10-3
TGTGCCACCCAGGACCCCGGGGGTACCGGGGAGCTGTTTTTT
CATQDPGGTGELFF
>TRBJ2-3|once|TRBD2|TRBV30
TGTGCCTGGAGTTGGAGCGGGGGGACCTACACAGATACGCAGTATTTT
CAWSWSGGTYTDTQYF
>TRBJ2-3|-|TRBD2|TRBV2
TGTGCCAGCAGCCTGACTAGCGGCACAGATACGCAGTATTTT
CASSLTSGTDTQYF
>TRBJ1-6|-|TRBD1|TRBV14
TGTGCCAGCAGTCAAGAAACGGGACAGGGCGGTTCACCCCTCCACTTT
CASSQETGQGGSPLHF
>TRBJ2-1|-|-|TRBV1
TGCACCAGCAGCCAGGTGTTAGCGGGAGGGCTTAGTAATGAGCAGTTCTTC
CTSSQVLAGGLSNEQFF
>TRBJ1-2|-|-|TRBV19
TGTGCCAGTAGTATAGGTTCGAGCAGGCCTGCCTATGGCTACACCTTC
CASSIGSSRPAYGYTF
>TRBJ2-7|-|TRBD1|TRBV7-9
TGTGCCAGCAGCCACCGGGACAGAACCTACGAGCAGTACTTC
CASSHRDRTYEQYF
>TRBJ2-3|-|TRBD2|TRBV9
TGTGCCAGCAGCGTAGATCGGGGGGGCGGAGATACGCAGTATTTT
CASSVDRGGGDTQYF
>TRBJ1-5|-|-|TRBV6-1
TGTGCCAGCAGTGAAGCGATGGCAGGGAATCAGCCCCAGCATTTT
CASSEAMAGNQPQHF